These 11 T cell receptor beta chains were sequenced from one sample in a study of cytomegalovirus exposure and HLA in healthy donors. The repertoire was sequenced with immunoSEQ multiplex PCR; TCRdb's copy has only in-frame clones and lacks some. The table records 250,000 to 400,000 clones, roughly 90% of them present only once. The material sequenced was PBMCs. Receptor source: a man between 25 and 39 years old in good health and CMV-seronegative.

This chain joins TRBV2 and TRBJ2-1; 8 bases fit TRBD1. V lost 9 bases and J lost 6; bases outside the gene matches: 10. CDR3 length: 14 residues. From germline, CDR1 is SNHLY and CDR2 FYNNEI. CDR3 bases: TGTGCCAGTTACCGGGACAGGAGCTCCAATGAGCAGTTCTTC. Translating it yields CASYRDRSSNEQFF.

The chain has TRBV5-1 and TRBJ2-5; TRBD2 matches 14 bases. V lost 0 bases and J lost 4; bases outside the gene matches: 5. Germline V gene lookup returns CDR1 SGHRS and CDR2 YFSETQ. The CDR3 has 17 amino acids. CDR3 sequence: CASSLVPGLAGGETQYF. CDR3 DNA: TGCGCCAGCAGCTTGGTTCCCGGACTAGCGGGAGGAGAGACCCAGTACTTC. Full variable domain (missing parts from reference TRBV5-1 and TRBJ2-5): KAGVTQTPRYLIKTRGQQVTLSCSPISGHRSVSWYQQTPGQGLQFLFEYFSETQRNKGNFPGRFSGRQFSNSRSEMNVSTLELGDSALYLCASSLVPGLAGGETQYFGPGTRLLVL.

J is TRBJ2-3 and V is TRBV14; 7 bases fit TRBD2. The germline gives CDR1 SGHDN, CDR2 FVKESK. V lost 3 bases to trimming and J lost 2 bases; unmatched junction nucleotides: 8. There are 16 residues in the CDR3. The CDR3 DNA sequence: TGTGCCAGCAGCCATGTCGCTAGCGGATACACAGATACGCAGTATTTT. It codes for CASSHVASGYTDTQYF.

This chain uses TRBV30 with TRBJ2-7; D remains ambiguous. This CDR3 contains 15 residues. V lost 2 bases and J lost 0, with 14 bases in between. Germline V gives CDR1 GTSNPN, CDR2 SVGIG (reference sequence). CDR3 in DNA: TGTGCCTGGAGTCAAAATGCAGAAGACTCCTACGAGCAGTACTTC. Translation gives CAWSQNAEDSYEQYF.

This sequence joins TRBV6-5 and TRBJ2-3; D is unclear. Germline values: CDR1 MNHEY, CDR2 SVGAGI. V dropped 0 bases and J dropped 6 bases, with 13 bases sitting between them. The CDR3 contains 15 residues. The CDR3 sequence is CASSYSSGPLDTQYF. The CDR3 bases are TGTGCCAGCAGTTACTCGTCAGGTCCTCTGGATACGCAGTATTTT.

The chain has TRBV12-5 and TRBJ1-5; TRBD1 might be the D (6 bases). Germline V CDR1 and CDR2: LGHNT, FRNRAP. CDR3 size: 15 residues. Trimming shortened V by 3 bases and J by 5 bases, and 14 bases separated the two germline ends. CDR3 nucleotide sequence: TGTGCTAGTGGTTTTCTACAGGGTTCCGATCAGCCCCAGCATTTT. Its translation: CASGFLQGSDQPQHF.

The chain has TRBV5-6 and TRBJ2-1; D may be TRBD2 (7 bases). The CDR3 is 15 residues long. The germline CDR1 and CDR2 sequences are SGHDT and YYEEEE. Trimming took off 7 bases at V and 0 bases at J, with 14 bases between the two ends. DNA for the CDR3: TGTGCCAGCGGGAGGGGGTATTACTCCTACAATGAGCAGTTCTTC. It yields the protein CASGRGYYSYNEQFF.

In this sample, this clone turned up a few times. Germline is not matched at one junction end, which may reflect a read error. V usage is TRBV6-1 and J usage is TRBJ1-2; TRBD1 matches at 7 bases. The CDR3 has 13 amino acids. Germline V gene data show CDR1 as MNHNS and CDR2 as SASEGT. CDR3 region: CASSATGNYGYTF. DNA of the CDR3: TGTGCCAGCAGTGCGACAGGGAACTACGGCTACACCTTC.

V usage is TRBV5-1 and J usage is TRBJ2-2; 9 nucleotides align to TRBD1. The CDR3 runs to 15 residues. The trim removed 5 bases at V and 6 bases at J, leaving 8 bases unmatched. Per germline, CDR1 SGHRS and CDR2 YFSETQ. The CDR3 region has the DNA TGCGCCAGCAGAACCGGGACAGGGACGGCCGGGGAGCTGTTTTTT. This codes for CASRTGTGTAGELFF.

This clone was seen a few times. V is TRBV29-1 and J is TRBJ1-1; tentative D call: TRBD1 (6 bases). The CDR3 totals 14 residues. Trimming stripped 3 bases from V and 4 bases from J, with 15 bases between. Germline-derived CDR1 and CDR2 are SQVTM and ANQGSEA. The CDR3 reads CSVEDSGVVTEAFF. The DNA for the CDR3 is TGCAGCGTTGAGGATTCAGGGGTGGTCACTGAAGCTTTCTTT. The variable domain in full, completed from reference TRBV29-1 and TRBJ1-1, reads SAVISQKPSRDICQRGTSLTIQCQVDSQVTMMFWYRQQPGQSLTLIATANQGSEATYESGFVIDKFPISRPNLTFSTLTVSNMSPEDSSIYLCSVEDSGVVTEAFFGQGTRLTVV.

A remark on this clone: This sample also contains other DNA sequences that code for the same CDR3. The J gene is TRBJ1-5, the V gene TRBV15; TRBD1 might be the D (5 bases). Germline lookup yields CDR1 LNHNV and CDR2 YYDKDF (reference sequence). Trimming removed 0 bases from V and 2 bases from J, with 5 bases in between. The CDR3 consists of 14 residues. CDR3 sequence reads: CATSRDRGNQPQHF. Here the CDR3 DNA reads TGTGCCACCAGCAGAGACAGGGGCAATCAGCCCCAGCATTTT. The entire variable domain, with the rest obtained from reference TRBV15 and TRBJ1-5, is as follows: DAMVIQNPRYQVTQFGKPVTLSCSQTLNHNVMYWYQQKSSQAPKLLFHYYDKDFNNEADTPDNFQSRRPNTSFCFLDIRSPGLGDTAMYLCATSRDRGNQPQHFGDGTRLSIL.